This TCR beta chain was recovered during a study of response to subunit inactivated influenza vaccine. TCRdb ran MiXCR on the RT-PCR reads and lists one entry per CDR3 protein. Among about 570,000 distinct CDR3 sequences listed, approximately 11% were seen once. This clonotype has just a few counts. This sample also appeared in a second study, on T cells expressing NK-cell markers. That report adds: 5'RACE template switching built TCR beta cDNA with unique molecular identifiers. Investigators obtained TCR beta repertoires from sorted CD3+CD56+NKG2C+, CD3+CD56+NKG2C- and CD3+CD56-NKG2C+ T cells. Roughly 6 donors had dominant NKG2C+ clonotypes that comprised roughly 1.0-7.5% of their CD8+ T cells.

The receptor comes from a man aged 50-60 years who received an inactivated influenza vaccine. Source: PBMCs from blood, taken on the day of vaccination.

CDR3 coding DNA: TGTGCCAGCAGCATATCGAGCTCCTACAATGAGCAGTTCTTC. This gives the protein CASSISSSYNEQFF. The rearrangement uses TRBV7-9 and TRBJ2-1; no clear D. CDR3 length: 14 amino acids. Germline V gives CDR1 SEHNR, CDR2 FQNEAQ (reference sequence). V was trimmed by 5 bases and J by 0 bases, leaving 8 bases between them.